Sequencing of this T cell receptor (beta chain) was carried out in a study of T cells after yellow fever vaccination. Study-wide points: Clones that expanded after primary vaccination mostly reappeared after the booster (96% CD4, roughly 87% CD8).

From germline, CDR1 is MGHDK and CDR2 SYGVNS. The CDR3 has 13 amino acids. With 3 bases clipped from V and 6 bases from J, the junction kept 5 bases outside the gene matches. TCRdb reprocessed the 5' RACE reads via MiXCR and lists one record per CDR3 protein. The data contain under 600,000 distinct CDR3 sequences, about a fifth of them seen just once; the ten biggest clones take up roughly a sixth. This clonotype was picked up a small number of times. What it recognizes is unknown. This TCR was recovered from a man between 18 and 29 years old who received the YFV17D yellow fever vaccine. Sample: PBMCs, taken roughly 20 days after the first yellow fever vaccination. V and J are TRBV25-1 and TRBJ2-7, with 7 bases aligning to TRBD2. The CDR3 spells CASSDYSGVEQYV. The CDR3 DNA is TGTGCCAGCAGTGACTACAGCGGGGTCGAGCAGTACGTC.